The present T cell receptor (beta chain) was sequenced within a study of T cell responses to AZD1222 COVID-19 vaccine. Study findings and constraints: Most donors were white British, females outnumbered males, and clonal diversity was possibly underestimated. Only 5 or 6 people who got AZD1222 tested seropositive at baseline.

Measured with immunoSEQ multiplex PCR; TCRdb has only the in-frame clones, and not every one. The sample has fewer than 120,000 clones, about 90% seen once. CDR1 SGHNT and CDR2 YYREEE come from the germline V gene (reference sequence). V lost 4 bases and J lost 2; bases outside the gene matches: 2. The CDR3 is 13 residues long. With regard to this clone: Its antigen is unknown.

This chain uses TRBV5-4 with TRBJ1-2; TRBD1 agrees at 7 bases. Sequenced here: peripheral blood, sampled 28 days after the second AZD1222 dose. The sequence was obtained from an adult who received the AZD1222 COVID-19 vaccine. The CDR3 nucleotides read TGTGCCAGCAGCAAGGGACAGAACTATGGCTACACCTTC. This sequence encodes CASSKGQNYGYTF.